The source of this T cell receptor (beta chain) is a study of cytomegalovirus exposure and HLA in healthy donors. The overall study: In terms of ancestry, the Caucasian-associated cluster contained more than 65% of the roughly 400 genotyped donors.

60 Vbeta and 13 Jbeta primers were used in PCR. The data were produced by immunoSEQ multiplex PCR, yet TCRdb's version contains in-frame clones alone and is incomplete. The sample consists of fewer than 200,000 clones, approximately 80% of them appearing once. Overall study findings and caveats: Other equally common chains were less clonally expanded than HLA-associated TCR beta chains, a later analysis showed. Cytomegalovirus-associated status was assigned to about 170 TCR beta chains.

Turning to this clone: What it recognizes is unknown.

Germline loops: CDR1 SEHNR, CDR2 FQNEAQ (reference sequence). The CDR3 loop spans 15 amino acids. V dropped 5 bases and J dropped 6; count of bases not matched to a gene: 13. The sample was PBMCs. The clonotype was recovered from a man aged 18 to 35 in good health and CMV-seropositive. The J gene is TRBJ2-7, the V gene TRBV7-9; 7 positions match TRBD2. The CDR3 sequence is CASSAPAGAFSEQYF. The CDR3 bases are TGTGCCAGCAGCGCACCGGCGGGAGCTTTCTCCGAGCAGTACTTC.